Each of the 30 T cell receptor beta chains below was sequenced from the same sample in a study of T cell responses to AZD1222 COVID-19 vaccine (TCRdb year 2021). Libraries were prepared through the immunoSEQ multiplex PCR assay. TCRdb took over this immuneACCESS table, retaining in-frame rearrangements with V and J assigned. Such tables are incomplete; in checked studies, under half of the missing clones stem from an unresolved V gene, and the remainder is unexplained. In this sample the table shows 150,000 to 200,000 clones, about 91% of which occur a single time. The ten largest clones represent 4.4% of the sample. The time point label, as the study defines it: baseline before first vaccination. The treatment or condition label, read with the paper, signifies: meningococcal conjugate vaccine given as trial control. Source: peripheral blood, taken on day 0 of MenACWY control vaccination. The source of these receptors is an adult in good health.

DNA for the CDR3: TGTGCCAGCAGTGAAGGGCCTCCTACGGATACGCAGTATTTT. Encoded protein: CASSEGPPTDTQYF. The chain has TRBV6-1 and TRBJ2-3, with D unclear. The germline V gene has CDR1 MNHNS and CDR2 SASEGT. The CDR3 is 14 residues long. V was shortened by 1 base and J by 6 bases, with 11 bases between the two germline ends.

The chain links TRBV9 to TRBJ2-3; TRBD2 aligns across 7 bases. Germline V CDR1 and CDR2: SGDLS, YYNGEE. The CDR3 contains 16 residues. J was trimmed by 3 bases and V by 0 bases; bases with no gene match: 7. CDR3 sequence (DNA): TGTGCCAGCAGCGTAGACGGTCTAGCGGCTACAGATACGCAGTATTTT. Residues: CASSVDGLAATDTQYF. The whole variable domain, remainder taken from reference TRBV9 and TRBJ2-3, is DSGVTQTPKHLITATGQRVTLRCSPRSGDLSVYWYQQSLDQGLQFLIQYYNGEERAKGNILERFSAQQFPDLHSELNLSSLELGDSALYFCASSVDGLAATDTQYFGPGTRLTVL.

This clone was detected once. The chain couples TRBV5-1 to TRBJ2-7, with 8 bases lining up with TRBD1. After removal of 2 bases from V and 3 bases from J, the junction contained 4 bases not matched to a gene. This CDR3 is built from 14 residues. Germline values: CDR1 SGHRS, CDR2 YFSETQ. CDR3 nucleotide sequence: TGCGCCAGCAGCTTACGACAGGGGAGCTACGAGCAGTACTTC. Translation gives CASSLRQGSYEQYF.

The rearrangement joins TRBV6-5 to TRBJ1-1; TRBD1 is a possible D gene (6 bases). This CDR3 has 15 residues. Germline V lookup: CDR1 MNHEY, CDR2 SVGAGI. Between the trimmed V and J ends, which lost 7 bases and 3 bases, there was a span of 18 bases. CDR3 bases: TGTGCCAGCACCCCGGGACACGGGGCTGACACTGAAGCTTTCTTT. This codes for CASTPGHGADTEAFF.

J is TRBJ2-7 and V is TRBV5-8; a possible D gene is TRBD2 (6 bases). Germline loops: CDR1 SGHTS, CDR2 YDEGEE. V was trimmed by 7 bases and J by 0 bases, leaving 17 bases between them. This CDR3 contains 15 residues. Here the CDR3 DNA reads TGTGCCAGCTCGAAGGCGGCTAGCGTCTCCTACGAGCAGTACTTC. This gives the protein CASSKAASVSYEQYF.

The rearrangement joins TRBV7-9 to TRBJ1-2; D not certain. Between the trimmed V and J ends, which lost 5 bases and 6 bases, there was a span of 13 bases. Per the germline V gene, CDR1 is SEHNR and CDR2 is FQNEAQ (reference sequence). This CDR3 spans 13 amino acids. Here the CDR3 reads CASSPGEVHGYTF. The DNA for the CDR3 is TGTGCCAGCAGCCCGGGAGAAGTTCATGGCTACACCTTC.

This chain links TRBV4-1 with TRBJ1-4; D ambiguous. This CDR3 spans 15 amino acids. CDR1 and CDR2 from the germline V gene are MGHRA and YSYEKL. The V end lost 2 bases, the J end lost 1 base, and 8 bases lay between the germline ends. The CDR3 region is CASSQFWGTNEKLFF. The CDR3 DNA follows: TGCGCCAGCAGCCAATTTTGGGGAACTAATGAAAAACTGTTTTTT.

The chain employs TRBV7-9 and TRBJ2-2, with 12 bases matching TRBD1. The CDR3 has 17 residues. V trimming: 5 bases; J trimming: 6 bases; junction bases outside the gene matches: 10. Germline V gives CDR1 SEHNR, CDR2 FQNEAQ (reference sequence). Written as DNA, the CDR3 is TGTGCCAGCAGCAGACACCCGGGACAGGGGGCGGCCGGGGAGCTGTTTTTT. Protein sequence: CASSRHPGQGAAGELFF.

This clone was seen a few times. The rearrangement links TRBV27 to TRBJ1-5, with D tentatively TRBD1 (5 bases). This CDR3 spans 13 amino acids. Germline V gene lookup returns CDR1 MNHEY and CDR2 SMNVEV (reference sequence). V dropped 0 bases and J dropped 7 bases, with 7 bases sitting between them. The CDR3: CASSLSPGQPQHF. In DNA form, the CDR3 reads TGTGCCAGCAGTTTATCGCCAGGGCAGCCCCAGCATTTT.

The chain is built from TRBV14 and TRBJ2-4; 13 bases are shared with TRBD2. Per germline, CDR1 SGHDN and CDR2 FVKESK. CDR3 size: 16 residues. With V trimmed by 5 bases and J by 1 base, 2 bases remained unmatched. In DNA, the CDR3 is TGTGCCAGCAGCGGACTAGCGGGAGAGGCCAAAAACATTCAGTACTTC. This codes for CASSGLAGEAKNIQYF. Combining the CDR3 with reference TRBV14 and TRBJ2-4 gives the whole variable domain EAGVTQFPSHSVIEKGQTVTLRCDPISGHDNLYWYRRVMGKEIKFLLHFVKESKQDESGMPNNRFLAERTGGTYSTLKVQPAELEDSGVYFCASSGLAGEAKNIQYFGAGTRLSVL.

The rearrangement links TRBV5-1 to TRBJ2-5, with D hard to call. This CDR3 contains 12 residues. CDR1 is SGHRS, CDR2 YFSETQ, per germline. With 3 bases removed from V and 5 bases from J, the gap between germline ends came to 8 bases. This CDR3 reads CASSSRPETQYF. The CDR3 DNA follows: TGCGCCAGCAGCTCGCGACCTGAGACCCAGTACTTC.

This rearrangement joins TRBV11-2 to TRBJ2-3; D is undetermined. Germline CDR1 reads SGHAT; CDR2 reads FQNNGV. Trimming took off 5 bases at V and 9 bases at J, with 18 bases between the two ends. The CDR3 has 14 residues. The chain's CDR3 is CASSRSTPLGTQYF. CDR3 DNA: TGTGCCAGCAGCAGATCCACCCCATTGGGCACGCAGTATTTT.

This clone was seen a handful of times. The CDR3 sequence: CASRTSGVGHEQFF. The CDR3 DNA follows: TGTGCCAGCAGGACTAGCGGTGTGGGGCATGAGCAGTTCTTC. The chain combines TRBV6-6 with TRBJ2-1; 9 bases line up with TRBD2. After removal of 6 bases from V and 8 bases from J, the junction contained 8 bases not matched to a gene. The CDR3 is 14 residues long. The germline V gene has CDR1 MNHNY and CDR2 SVGAGI (reference sequence).

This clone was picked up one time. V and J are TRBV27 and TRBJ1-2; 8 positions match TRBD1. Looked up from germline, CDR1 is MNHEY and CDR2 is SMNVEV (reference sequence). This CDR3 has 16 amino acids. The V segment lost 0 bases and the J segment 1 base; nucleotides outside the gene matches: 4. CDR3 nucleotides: TGTGCCAGCAGTTTATCGACTGGACAGGGTAACTATGGCTACACCTTC. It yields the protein CASSLSTGQGNYGYTF.

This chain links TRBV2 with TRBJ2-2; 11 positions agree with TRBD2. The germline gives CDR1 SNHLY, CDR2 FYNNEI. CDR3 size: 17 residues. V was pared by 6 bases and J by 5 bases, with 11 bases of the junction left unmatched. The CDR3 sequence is CASRRSGRALGTGELFF. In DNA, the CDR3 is TGTGCCAGCAGGCGTAGCGGGAGGGCCCTCGGGACCGGGGAGCTGTTTTTT.

The DNA for the CDR3 is TGTGCCAGCAGCTTAGTCCCAGGTGGGAAACTGTTTTTT. Protein: CASSLVPGGKLFF. This sequence joins TRBV7-9 and TRBJ1-4; D remains unclear. CDR1 and CDR2 (germline): SEHNR, FQNEAQ (reference sequence). The CDR3 consists of 13 residues. Trimming took 1 base from V and 11 from J, leaving 11 bases between them.

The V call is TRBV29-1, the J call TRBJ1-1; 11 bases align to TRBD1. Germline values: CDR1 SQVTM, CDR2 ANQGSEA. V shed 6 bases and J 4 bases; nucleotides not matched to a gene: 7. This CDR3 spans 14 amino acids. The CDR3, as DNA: TGCAGCGTCGAAACCGGGACAGGGGGCACTGAAGCTTTCTTT. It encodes CSVETGTGGTEAFF. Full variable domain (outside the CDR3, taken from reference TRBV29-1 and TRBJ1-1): SAVISQKPSRDICQRGTSLTIQCQVDSQVTMMFWYRQQPGQSLTLIATANQGSEATYESGFVIDKFPISRPNLTFSTLTVSNMSPEDSSIYLCSVETGTGGTEAFFGQGTRLTVV.

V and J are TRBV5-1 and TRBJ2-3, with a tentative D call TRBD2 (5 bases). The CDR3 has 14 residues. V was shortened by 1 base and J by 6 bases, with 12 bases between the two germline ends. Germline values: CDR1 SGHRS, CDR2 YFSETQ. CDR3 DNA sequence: TGCGCCAGCAGCTTGAGGACGGGGTTGGATACGCAGTATTTT. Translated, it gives CASSLRTGLDTQYF.

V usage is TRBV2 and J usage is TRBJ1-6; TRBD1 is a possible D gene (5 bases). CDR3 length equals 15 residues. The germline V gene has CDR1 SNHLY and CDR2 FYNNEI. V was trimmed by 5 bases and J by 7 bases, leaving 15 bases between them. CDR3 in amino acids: CASSKDSLENSPLHF. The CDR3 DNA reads TGTGCCAGCAGTAAAGACAGCCTGGAGAATTCACCCCTCCACTTT.

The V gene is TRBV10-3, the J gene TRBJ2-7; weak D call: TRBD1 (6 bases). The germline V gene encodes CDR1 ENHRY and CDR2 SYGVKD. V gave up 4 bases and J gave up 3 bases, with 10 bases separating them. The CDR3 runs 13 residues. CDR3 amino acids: CAISGGQNYEQYF. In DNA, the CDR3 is TGTGCCATCAGTGGAGGACAGAACTACGAGCAGTACTTC.

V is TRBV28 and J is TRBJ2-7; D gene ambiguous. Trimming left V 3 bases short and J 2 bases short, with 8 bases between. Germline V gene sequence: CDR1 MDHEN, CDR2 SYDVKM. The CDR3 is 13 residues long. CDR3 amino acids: CASSFVSTYEQYF. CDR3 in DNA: TGTGCCAGCAGTTTTGTCTCAACCTACGAGCAGTACTTC.

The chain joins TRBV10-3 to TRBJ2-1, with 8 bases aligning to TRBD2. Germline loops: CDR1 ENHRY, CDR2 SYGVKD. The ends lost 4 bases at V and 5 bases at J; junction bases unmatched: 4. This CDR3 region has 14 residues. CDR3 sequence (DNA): TGTGCCATCAGTGGCGGGAGGTCCCACAATGAGCAGTTCTTC. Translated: CAISGGRSHNEQFF.

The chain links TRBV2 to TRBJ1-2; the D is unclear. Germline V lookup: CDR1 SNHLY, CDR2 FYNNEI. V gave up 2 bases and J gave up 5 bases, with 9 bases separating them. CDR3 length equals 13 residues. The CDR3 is CASSERDHYGYTF. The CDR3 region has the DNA TGTGCCAGCAGTGAAAGGGATCATTATGGCTACACCTTC.

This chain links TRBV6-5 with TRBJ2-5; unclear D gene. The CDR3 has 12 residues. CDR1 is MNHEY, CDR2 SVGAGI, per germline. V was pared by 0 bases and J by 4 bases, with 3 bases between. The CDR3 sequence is CASSYSTETQYF. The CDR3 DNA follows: TGTGCCAGCAGTTACTCTACAGAGACCCAGTACTTC.

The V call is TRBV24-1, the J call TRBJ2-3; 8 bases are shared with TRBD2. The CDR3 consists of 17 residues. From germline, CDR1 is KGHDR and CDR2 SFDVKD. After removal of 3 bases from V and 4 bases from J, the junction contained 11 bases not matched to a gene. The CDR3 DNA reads TGTGCCACCAGTGATCCGGCTAACGGGAGGGCCCCAGATACGCAGTATTTT. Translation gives CATSDPANGRAPDTQYF.

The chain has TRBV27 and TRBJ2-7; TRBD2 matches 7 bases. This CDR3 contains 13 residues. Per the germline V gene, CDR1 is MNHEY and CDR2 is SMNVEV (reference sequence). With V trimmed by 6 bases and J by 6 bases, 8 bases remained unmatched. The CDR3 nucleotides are TGTGCCAGCAGCTGGCGGTTAGCGGGCGAGCAGTACTTC. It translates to CASSWRLAGEQYF.

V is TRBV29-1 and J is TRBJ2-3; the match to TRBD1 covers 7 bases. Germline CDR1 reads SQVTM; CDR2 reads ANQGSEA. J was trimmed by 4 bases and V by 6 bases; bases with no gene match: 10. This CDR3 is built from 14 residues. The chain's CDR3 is CSVDEGAHPDTQYF. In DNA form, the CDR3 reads TGCAGCGTCGATGAGGGGGCGCATCCAGATACGCAGTATTTT.

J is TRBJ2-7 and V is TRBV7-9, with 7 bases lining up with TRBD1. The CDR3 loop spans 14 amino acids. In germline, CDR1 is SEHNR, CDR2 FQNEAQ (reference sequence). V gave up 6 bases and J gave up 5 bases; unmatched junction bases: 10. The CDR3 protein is CASSNYGQVDEQYF. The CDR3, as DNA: TGTGCCAGCAGTAACTACGGACAGGTGGACGAGCAGTACTTC. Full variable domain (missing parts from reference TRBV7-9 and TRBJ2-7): DTGVSQNPRHKITKRGQNVTFRCDPISEHNRLYWYRQTLGQGPEFLTYFQNEAQLEKSRLLSDRFSAERPKGSFSTLEIQRTEQGDSAMYLCASSNYGQVDEQYFGPGTRLTVT.

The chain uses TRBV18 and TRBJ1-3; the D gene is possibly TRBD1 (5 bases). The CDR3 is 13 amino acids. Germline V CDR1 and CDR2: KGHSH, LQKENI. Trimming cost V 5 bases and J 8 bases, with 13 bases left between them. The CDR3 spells CASSGTAADTIYF. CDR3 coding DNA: TGTGCCAGCTCAGGGACCGCCGCCGACACCATATATTTT.

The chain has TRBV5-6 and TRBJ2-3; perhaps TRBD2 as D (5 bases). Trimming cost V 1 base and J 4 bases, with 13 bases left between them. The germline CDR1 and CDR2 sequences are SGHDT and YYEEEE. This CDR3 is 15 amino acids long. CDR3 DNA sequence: TGTGCCAGCAGCTTGCTGAGGGCCGTGCCAGATACGCAGTATTTT. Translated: CASSLLRAVPDTQYF. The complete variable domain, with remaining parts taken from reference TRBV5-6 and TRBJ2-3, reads DAGVTQSPTHLIKTRGQQVTLRCSPKSGHDTVSWYQQALGQGPQFIFQYYEEEERQRGNFPDRFSGHQFPNYSSELNVNALLLGDSALYLCASSLLRAVPDTQYFGPGTRLTVL.